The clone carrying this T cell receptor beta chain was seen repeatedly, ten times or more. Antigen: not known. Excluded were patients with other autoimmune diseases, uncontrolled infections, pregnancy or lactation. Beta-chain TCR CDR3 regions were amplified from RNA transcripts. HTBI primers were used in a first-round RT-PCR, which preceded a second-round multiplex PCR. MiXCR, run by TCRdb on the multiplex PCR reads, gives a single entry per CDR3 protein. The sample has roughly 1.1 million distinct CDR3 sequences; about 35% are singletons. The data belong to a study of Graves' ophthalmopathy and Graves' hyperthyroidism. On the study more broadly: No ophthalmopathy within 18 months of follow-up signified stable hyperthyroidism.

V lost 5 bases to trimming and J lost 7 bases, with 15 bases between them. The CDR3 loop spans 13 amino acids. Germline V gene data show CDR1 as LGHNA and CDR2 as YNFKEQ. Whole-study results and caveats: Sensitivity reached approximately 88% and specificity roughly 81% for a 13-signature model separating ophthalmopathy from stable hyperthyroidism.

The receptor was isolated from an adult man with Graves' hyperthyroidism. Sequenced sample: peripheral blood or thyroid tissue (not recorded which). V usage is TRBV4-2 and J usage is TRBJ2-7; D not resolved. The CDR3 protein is CASSSNLAEEQYF. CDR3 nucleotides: TGTGCCAGCAGCTCCAACCTTGCGGAAGAGCAGTACTTC.